The next 4 T cell receptor beta chains were all read from a single sample in a study of vaccination and CD4 T cells after COVID-19. The study sequenced cultured CD4+ T cell DNA using the Oncomine TCR Beta short-read assay. Using its own MiXCR run on the PCR reads, TCRdb lists one record per CDR3 protein. The repertoire consists of about 8,000 distinct CDR3 sequences, with around half occurring once and the leading ten covering approximately 21%. For these TCRs, the target antigens are not known. As for treatment: roughly ten-day PBMC culture with coronavirus spike peptide pools or control peptides (ViraFEST assay). Sequencing was carried out using CD4+ T cells from blood, cultured in vitro. Receptors originate from a human donor who had recovered from COVID-19.

This clonotype occurred once. The chain carries TRBV19 and TRBJ1-2; TRBD1 aligns across 11 bases. Germline V gene lookup returns CDR1 LNHDA and CDR2 SQIVND (reference sequence). V lost 5 bases and J lost 5; bases outside the gene matches: 4. This CDR3 spans 14 amino acids. Written as DNA, the CDR3 is TGTGCCAGTAGTCGGACAGGGGGCCGGTATGGCTACACCTTC. As protein: CASSRTGGRYGYTF. The full variable domain, completed using reference TRBV19 and TRBJ1-2, is DGGITQSPKYLFRKEGQNVTLSCEQNLNHDAMYWYRQDPGQGLRLIYYSQIVNDFQKGDIAEGYSVSREKKESFPLTVTSAQKNPTAFYLCASSRTGGRYGYTFGSGTRLTVV.

This clonotype was seen only a few times. The rearrangement links TRBV7-9 to TRBJ2-4, with 12 nucleotides matching TRBD2. The CDR3 runs to 15 residues. Unmatched junction bases numbered 2, after V lost 2 bases and J lost 6 bases. Germline-derived CDR1 and CDR2 are SEHNR and FQNEAQ (reference sequence). CDR3 DNA sequence: TGTGCCAGCAGCTTATCGACTAGCGGGGGAAACATTCAGTACTTC. Translating gives CASSLSTSGGNIQYF.

This chain connects TRBV15 to TRBJ2-1, with TRBD1 identical over 10 bases. V lost 0 bases, J lost 9 bases, and 8 bases stayed unmatched. The CDR3 spans 16 residues. Germline V gives CDR1 LNHNV, CDR2 YYDKDF (reference sequence). CDR3 sequence (DNA): TGTGCCACCAGCAGAGACAGGACAGGGGGACGGGCTGAGCAGTTCTTC. This encodes CATSRDRTGGRAEQFF. The full variable domain, its missing parts supplied by reference TRBV15 and TRBJ2-1, is DAMVIQNPRYQVTQFGKPVTLSCSQTLNHNVMYWYQQKSSQAPKLLFHYYDKDFNNEADTPDNFQSRRPNTSFCFLDIRSPGLGDTAMYLCATSRDRTGGRAEQFFGPGTRLTVL.

The chain employs TRBV6-1 and TRBJ2-2; 7 bases agree with TRBD1. CDR3 length equals 15 residues. V lost 6 bases, J lost 0 bases, and 4 bases stayed unmatched. Germline loops: CDR1 MNHNS, CDR2 SASEGT. CDR3 sequence reads: CASSPGGTNTGELFF. CDR3 bases: TGTGCCAGCAGCCCAGGGGGTACGAACACCGGGGAGCTGTTTTTT.